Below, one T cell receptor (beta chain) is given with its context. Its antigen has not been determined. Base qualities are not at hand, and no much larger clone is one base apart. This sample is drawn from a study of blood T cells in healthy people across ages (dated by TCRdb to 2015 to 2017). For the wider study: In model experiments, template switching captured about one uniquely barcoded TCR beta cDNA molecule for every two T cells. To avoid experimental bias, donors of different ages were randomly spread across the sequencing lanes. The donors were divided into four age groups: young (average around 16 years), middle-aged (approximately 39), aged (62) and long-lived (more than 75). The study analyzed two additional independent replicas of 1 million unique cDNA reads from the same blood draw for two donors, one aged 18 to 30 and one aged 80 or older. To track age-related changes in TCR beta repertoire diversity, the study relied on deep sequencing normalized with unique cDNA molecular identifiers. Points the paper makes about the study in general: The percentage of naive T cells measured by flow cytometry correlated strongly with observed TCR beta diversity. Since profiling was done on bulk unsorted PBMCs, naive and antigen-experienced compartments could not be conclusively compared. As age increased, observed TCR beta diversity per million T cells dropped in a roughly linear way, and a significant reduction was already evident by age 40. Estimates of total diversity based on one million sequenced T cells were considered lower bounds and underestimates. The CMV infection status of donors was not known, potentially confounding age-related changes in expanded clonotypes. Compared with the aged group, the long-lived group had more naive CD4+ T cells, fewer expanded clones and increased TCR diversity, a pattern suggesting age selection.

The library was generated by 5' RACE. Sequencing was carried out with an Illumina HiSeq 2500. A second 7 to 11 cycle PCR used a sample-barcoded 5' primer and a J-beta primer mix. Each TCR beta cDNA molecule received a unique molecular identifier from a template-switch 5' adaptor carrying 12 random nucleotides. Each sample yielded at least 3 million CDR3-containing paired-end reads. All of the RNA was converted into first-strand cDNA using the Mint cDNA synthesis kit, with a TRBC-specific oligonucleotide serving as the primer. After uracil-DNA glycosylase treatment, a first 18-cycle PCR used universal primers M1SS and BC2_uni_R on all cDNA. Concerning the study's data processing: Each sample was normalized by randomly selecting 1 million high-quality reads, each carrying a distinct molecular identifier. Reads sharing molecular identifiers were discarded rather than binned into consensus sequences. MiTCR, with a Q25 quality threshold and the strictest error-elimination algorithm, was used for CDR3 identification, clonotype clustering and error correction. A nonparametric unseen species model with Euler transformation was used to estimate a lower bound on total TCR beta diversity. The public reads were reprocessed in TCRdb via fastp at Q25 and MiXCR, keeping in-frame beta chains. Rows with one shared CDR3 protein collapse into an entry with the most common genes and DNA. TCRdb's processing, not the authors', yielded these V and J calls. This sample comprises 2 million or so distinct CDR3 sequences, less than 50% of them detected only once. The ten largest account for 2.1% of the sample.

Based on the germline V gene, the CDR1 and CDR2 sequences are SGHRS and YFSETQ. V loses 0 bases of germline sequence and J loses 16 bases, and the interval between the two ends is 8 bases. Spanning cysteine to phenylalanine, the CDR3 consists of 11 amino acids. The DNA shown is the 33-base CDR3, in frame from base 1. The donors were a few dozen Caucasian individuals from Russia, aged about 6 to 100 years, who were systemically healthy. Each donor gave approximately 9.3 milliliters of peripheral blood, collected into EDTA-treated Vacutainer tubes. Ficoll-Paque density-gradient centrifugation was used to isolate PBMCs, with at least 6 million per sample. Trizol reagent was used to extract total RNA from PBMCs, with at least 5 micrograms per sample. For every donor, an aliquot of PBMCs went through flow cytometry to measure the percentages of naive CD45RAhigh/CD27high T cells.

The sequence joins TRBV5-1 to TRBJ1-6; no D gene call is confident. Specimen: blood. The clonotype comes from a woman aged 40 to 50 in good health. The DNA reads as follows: TGCGCCAGCAGCTTGGACGGTCAACTCCACTTT. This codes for CASSLDGQLHF.